One sample yielded the 7 T cell receptor beta chains listed below, sequenced in a study of cytomegalovirus exposure and HLA in healthy donors. 60 Vbeta and 13 Jbeta primers were used in PCR. Clones were read by immunoSEQ multiplex PCR, and TCRdb kept only the in-frame ones, dropping some. The top ten clones hold around 2.3% of a sample with almost 200,000 clones, approximately 85% of them seen once. Sequences were obtained from PBMCs. The receptors here all came from a woman aged 50 to 65 in good health and CMV-seronegative.

The chain combines TRBV9 with TRBJ2-1, with D possibly being TRBD2 (6 bases). Trimming cost V 3 bases and J 5 bases, with 27 bases left between them. CDR3 length: 19 residues. Per germline, CDR1 SGDLS and CDR2 YYNGEE. CDR3 in amino acids: CASSGTGRRGTSNNNEQFF. CDR3 DNA sequence: TGTGCCAGCAGCGGGACCGGACGAAGGGGAACTAGCAACAACAATGAGCAGTTCTTC. The whole variable domain, filled in from reference TRBV9 and TRBJ2-1, reads DSGVTQTPKHLITATGQRVTLRCSPRSGDLSVYWYQQSLDQGLQFLIQYYNGEERAKGNILERFSAQQFPDLHSELNLSSLELGDSALYFCASSGTGRRGTSNNNEQFFGPGTRLTVL.

The genes are TRBV4-2 and TRBJ1-1, with 11 nucleotides matching TRBD1. Germline assignment: CDR1 LGHNA and CDR2 YNFKEQ. Germline trimming cut 3 bases from V and 10 bases from J; bases unmatched to any gene: 7. The CDR3 length is 14 residues. For the CDR3, the DNA is TGTGCCAGCAGCCAGATGGACAGGGGGCCTGGAGCTTTCTTT. Amino acid sequence: CASSQMDRGPGAFF.

The chain links TRBV4-2 to TRBJ2-4; D unresolved. Germline assignment: CDR1 LGHNA and CDR2 YNFKEQ. Trimming cost V 4 bases and J 3 bases, with 13 bases left between them. This CDR3 region has 15 residues. This CDR3 reads CASSPPSLLKNIQYF. Written as DNA, the CDR3 is TGTGCCAGCAGCCCCCCCAGTCTCCTCAAAAACATTCAGTACTTC.

This chain links TRBV6-1 with TRBJ1-4, with unresolved D. This CDR3 is 13 amino acids long. V lost 2 bases and J 4 bases, leaving 5 bases between the germline ends. The germline gives CDR1 MNHNS, CDR2 SASEGT. CDR3 in amino acids: CASSEQNNEKLFF. The CDR3 DNA reads as TGTGCCAGCAGTGAACAGAATAATGAAAAACTGTTTTTT.

The rearrangement uses TRBV14 and TRBJ1-4; 9 bases fit TRBD1. Germline CDR1 SGHDN, CDR2 FVKESK. The V segment lost 3 bases and the J segment 7 bases; nucleotides outside the gene matches: 12. The CDR3 extends over 17 amino acids. The CDR3, as DNA: TGTGCCAGCAGCCACGCCGGGACAGGGTATCGAAGTGAAAAACTGTTTTTT. It specifies CASSHAGTGYRSEKLFF.

This clone was observed once. The chain has TRBV27 and TRBJ2-7; 9 nucleotides align to TRBD2. Germline CDR1 and CDR2: MNHEY and SMNVEV (reference sequence). The V gene end was trimmed by 5 bases and the J gene end by 3 bases; junction bases not matched to a gene: 8. This CDR3 is 15 amino acids long. DNA of the CDR3: TGTGCCAGCAGTCCCAGAAGCGGGAGGAACTACGAGCAGTACTTC. Its protein product is CASSPRSGRNYEQYF.

There are a few counts of this clone. The rearrangement links TRBV7-9 to TRBJ2-1; 11 bases map to TRBD2. The CDR3 consists of 14 residues. V lost 5 bases and J lost 10; bases outside the gene matches: 7. Germline loops: CDR1 SEHNR, CDR2 FQNEAQ (reference sequence). CDR3 sequence reads: CASSQLAGGLEQFF. CDR3 sequence (DNA): TGTGCCAGCAGCCAGCTAGCGGGAGGATTGGAGCAGTTCTTC. The full variable domain, with the rest looked up from reference TRBV7-9 and TRBJ2-1, is DTGVSQNPRHKITKRGQNVTFRCDPISEHNRLYWYRQTLGQGPEFLTYFQNEAQLEKSRLLSDRFSAERPKGSFSTLEIQRTEQGDSAMYLCASSQLAGGLEQFFGPGTRLTVL.